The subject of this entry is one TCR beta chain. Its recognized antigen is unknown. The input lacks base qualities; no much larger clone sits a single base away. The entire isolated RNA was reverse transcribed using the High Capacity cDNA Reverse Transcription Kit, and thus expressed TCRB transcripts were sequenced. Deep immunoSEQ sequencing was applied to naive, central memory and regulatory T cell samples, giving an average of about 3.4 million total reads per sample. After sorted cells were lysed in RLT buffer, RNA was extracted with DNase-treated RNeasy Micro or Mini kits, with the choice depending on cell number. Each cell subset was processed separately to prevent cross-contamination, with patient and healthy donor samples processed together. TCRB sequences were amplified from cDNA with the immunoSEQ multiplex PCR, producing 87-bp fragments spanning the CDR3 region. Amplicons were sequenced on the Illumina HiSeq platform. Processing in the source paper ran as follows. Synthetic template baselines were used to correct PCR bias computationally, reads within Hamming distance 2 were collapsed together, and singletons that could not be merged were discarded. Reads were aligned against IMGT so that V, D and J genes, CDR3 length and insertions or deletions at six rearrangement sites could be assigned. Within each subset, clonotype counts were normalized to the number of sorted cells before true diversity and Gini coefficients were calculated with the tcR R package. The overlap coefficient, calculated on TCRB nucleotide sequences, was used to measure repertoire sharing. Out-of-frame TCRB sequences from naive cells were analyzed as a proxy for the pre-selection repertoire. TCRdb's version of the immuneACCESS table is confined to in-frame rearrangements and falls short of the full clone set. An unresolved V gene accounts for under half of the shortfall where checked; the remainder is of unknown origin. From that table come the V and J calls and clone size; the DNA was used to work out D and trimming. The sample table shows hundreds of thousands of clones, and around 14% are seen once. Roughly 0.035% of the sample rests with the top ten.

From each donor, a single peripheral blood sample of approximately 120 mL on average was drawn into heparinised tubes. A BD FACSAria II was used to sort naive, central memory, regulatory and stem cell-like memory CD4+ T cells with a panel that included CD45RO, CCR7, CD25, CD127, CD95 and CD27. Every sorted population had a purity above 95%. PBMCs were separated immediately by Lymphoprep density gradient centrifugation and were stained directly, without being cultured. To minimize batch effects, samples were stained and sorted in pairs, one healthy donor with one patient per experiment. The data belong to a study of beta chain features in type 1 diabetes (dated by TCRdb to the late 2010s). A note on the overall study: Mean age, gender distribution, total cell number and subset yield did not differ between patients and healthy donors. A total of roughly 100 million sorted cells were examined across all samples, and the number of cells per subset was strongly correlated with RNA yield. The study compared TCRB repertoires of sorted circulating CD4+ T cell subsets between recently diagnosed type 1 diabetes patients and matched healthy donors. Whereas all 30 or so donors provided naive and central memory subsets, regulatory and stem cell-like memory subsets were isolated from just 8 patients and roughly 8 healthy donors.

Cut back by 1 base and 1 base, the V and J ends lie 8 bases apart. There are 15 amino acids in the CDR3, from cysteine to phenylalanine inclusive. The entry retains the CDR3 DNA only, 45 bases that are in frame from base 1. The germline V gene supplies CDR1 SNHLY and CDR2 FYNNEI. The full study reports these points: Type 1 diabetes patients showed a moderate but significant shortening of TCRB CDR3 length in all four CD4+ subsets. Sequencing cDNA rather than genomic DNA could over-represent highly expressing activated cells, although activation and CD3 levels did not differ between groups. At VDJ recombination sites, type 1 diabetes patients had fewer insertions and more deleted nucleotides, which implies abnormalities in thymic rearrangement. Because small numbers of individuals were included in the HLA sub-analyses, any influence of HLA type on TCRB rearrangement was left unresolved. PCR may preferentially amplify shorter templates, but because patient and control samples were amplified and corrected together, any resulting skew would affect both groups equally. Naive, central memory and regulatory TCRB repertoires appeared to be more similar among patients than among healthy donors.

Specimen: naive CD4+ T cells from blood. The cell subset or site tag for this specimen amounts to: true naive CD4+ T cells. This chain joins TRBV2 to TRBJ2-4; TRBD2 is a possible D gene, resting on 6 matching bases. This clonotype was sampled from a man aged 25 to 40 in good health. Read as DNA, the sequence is TGTGCCAGCAGTGAAGATGGGGGGGCCAAAAACATTCAGTACTTC. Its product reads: CASSEDGGAKNIQYF.